This is a list of T cell receptor beta chains from one sample in a study of T cell responses to AZD1222 COVID-19 vaccine. The assay was immunoSEQ multiplex PCR, and TCRdb's table has in-frame clones only and misses some. This table holds tens of thousands of clones, 80% found once. The sample was peripheral blood, taken 28 days after the second AZD1222 dose. All receptors derive from an adult who received the AZD1222 COVID-19 vaccine. Both conserved end residues are part of each CDR3. A D gene is named only where the DNA matches it firmly. Clone size is shown for a subset of rows, as once, few, many or a class of expanded clone.

d_call: NA; j_call: TRBJ2-2; clone_size: NA; v_call: TRBV6-5; cdr3_aa: CASGETGELFF; cdr3_nt: TGTGCCAGCGGGGAAACCGGGGAGCTGTTTTTT
d_call: NA; j_call: TRBJ2-7; clone_size: once; v_call: TRBV19; cdr3_aa: CASSIIALDGYEQYF; cdr3_nt: TGTGCCAGTAGTATTATTGCCCTTGACGGCTACGAGCAGTACTTC
d_call: TRBD1; j_call: TRBJ2-1; clone_size: NA; v_call: TRBV3-1/TRBV3-2; cdr3_aa: CASSPTGIGHNEQFF; cdr3_nt: TGTGCCAGCAGCCCGACAGGGATAGGTCACAATGAGCAGTTCTTC
d_call: NA; j_call: TRBJ2-7; clone_size: few; v_call: TRBV6-1; cdr3_aa: CASSDGSFEQYF; cdr3_nt: TGTGCCAGCAGTGATGGGTCCTTCGAGCAGTACTTC
d_call: NA; j_call: TRBJ1-2; clone_size: once; v_call: TRBV7-9; cdr3_aa: CASSSSSYGYTF; cdr3_nt: TGTGCCAGCAGCTCGTCGAGCTATGGCTACACCTTC
d_call: NA; j_call: TRBJ2-2; clone_size: NA; v_call: TRBV12-5; cdr3_aa: CASGPTNTVAGELFF; cdr3_nt: TGTGCTAGTGGTCCAACAAACACGGTCGCCGGGGAGCTGTTTTTT
d_call: TRBD1; j_call: TRBJ1-4; clone_size: NA; v_call: TRBV6-5; cdr3_aa: CASSPEQGAYEKLFF; cdr3_nt: TGTGCCAGCAGCCCCGAACAGGGGGCTTATGAAAAACTGTTTTTT
d_call: NA; j_call: TRBJ1-6; clone_size: NA; v_call: TRBV21-1; cdr3_aa: CASSKGGDRVNSPLHF; cdr3_nt: TGTGCCAGCAGCAAAGGGGGGGACAGGGTTAATTCACCCCTCCACTTT
d_call: NA; j_call: TRBJ2-3; clone_size: NA; v_call: TRBV4-3; cdr3_aa: CASSQGDRTGTDTQYF; cdr3_nt: TGCGCCAGCAGCCAGGGAGACAGAACAGGCACAGATACGCAGTATTTT
d_call: TRBD2; j_call: TRBJ2-5; clone_size: NA; v_call: TRBV7-2; cdr3_aa: CASSEGLAGPQETQYF; cdr3_nt: TGTGCCAGCAGCGAGGGACTAGCGGGACCTCAAGAGACCCAGTACTTC
d_call: NA; j_call: TRBJ1-4; clone_size: NA; v_call: TRBV5-4; cdr3_aa: CASKQGSATNEKLFF; cdr3_nt: TGTGCCAGTAAACAGGGCTCTGCAACTAATGAAAAACTGTTTTTT
d_call: TRBD1; j_call: TRBJ1-2; clone_size: NA; v_call: TRBV19; cdr3_aa: CASTRGRGLGGYTF; cdr3_nt: TGTGCCAGTACCCGAGGCAGGGGGCTTGGCGGCTACACCTTC
d_call: NA; j_call: TRBJ2-7; clone_size: NA; v_call: TRBV3-1/TRBV3-2; cdr3_aa: CASSQGFRGTYEQYF; cdr3_nt: TGTGCCAGCAGCCAAGGGTTTCGTGGAACCTACGAGCAGTACTTC
d_call: TRBD1; j_call: TRBJ1-4; clone_size: NA; v_call: TRBV28; cdr3_aa: CASSTRQGNEKLFF; cdr3_nt: TGTGCCAGCAGTACAAGACAGGGTAATGAAAAACTGTTTTTT